One sample yielded the 25 T cell receptor beta chains listed below, sequenced in a study of T cells expressing NK-cell markers. TCRdb derives one entry per CDR3 protein from the 5' RACE reads, leaving out DNA. The repertoire table contains fewer than 550,000 distinct CDR3 sequences. The sequencing input was blood T cells: a sorted CD56 or NKG2C T cell subset, CD4+ or CD8+ T cells, or bulk PBMC T cells (not recorded which). The source is a woman between 45 and 60 years old in good health.

The CDR3 sequence is CASSLVAGMSNEQFF. This chain joins TRBV5-1 and TRBJ2-1; TCRdb lists TRBD1, though no DNA is available to test this call. CDR1 and CDR2 from the germline V gene are SGHRS and YFSETQ. CDR3 size: 15 residues.

The chain is built from TRBV29-1 and TRBJ2-1. This CDR3 spans 13 amino acids. Per germline, CDR1 SQVTM and CDR2 ANQGSEA. CDR3 in amino acids: CSVSQVSYNEQFF.

The chain has TRBV7-8 and TRBJ2-3; absent DNA, TCRdb's TRBD2 call cannot be checked. The CDR3 has 14 amino acids. CDR1 and CDR2 from the germline V gene are SGHVS and FQNEAQ. CDR3 amino acids: CASSLEGQADTQYF.

The genes are TRBV20-1 and TRBJ2-1; TCRdb names TRBD2, which stays unverified in the absence of DNA. Germline V gives CDR1 DFQATT, CDR2 SNEGSKA (reference sequence). This CDR3 is 11 amino acids long. CDR3 sequence reads: CSASLGLAEFF.

This chain connects TRBV12-3 or TRBV12-4 to TRBJ1-6; TCRdb selects TRBD1, and the lack of DNA leaves this call unchecked. The CDR3 has 15 amino acids. This CDR3 reads CASSLGQAFNSPLHF.

The rearrangement links TRBV27 to TRBJ2-7; with no DNA, the TCRdb D assignment of TRBD2 cannot be verified. This CDR3 spans 12 amino acids. Germline values: CDR1 MNHEY, CDR2 SMNVEV (reference sequence). The CDR3 loop is CASGQSPYEQYF.

The CDR3 is CASSWKERETQYF. The V gene is TRBV12-3 or TRBV12-4, the J gene TRBJ2-5. There are 13 residues in the CDR3.

The chain joins TRBV20-1 to TRBJ2-1; TCRdb calls TRBD1, which cannot be checked without DNA. Germline assignment: CDR1 DFQATT and CDR2 SNEGSKA (reference sequence). This CDR3 region has 14 residues. The CDR3 spells CSARANLGHNEQFF.

This rearrangement joins TRBV20-1 to TRBJ1-1; TCRdb proposes TRBD1, but this gene call is untestable without DNA. CDR3 length equals 12 residues. Germline V gives CDR1 DFQATT, CDR2 SNEGSKA (reference sequence). The chain's CDR3 is CSANDGGTEAFF.

This chain joins TRBV7-9 and TRBJ1-2; TCRdb proposes TRBD1, but this gene call is untestable without DNA. This CDR3 has 13 residues. Germline values: CDR1 SEHNR, CDR2 FQNEAQ (reference sequence). The CDR3 here is CASSTGQVRGYTF.

The chain's CDR3 is CASSLTGRENEQFF. The chain has TRBV7-9 and TRBJ2-1; TCRdb indicates TRBD1, and absent DNA this call remains unverified. CDR3 length equals 14 residues. Germline V gives CDR1 SEHNR, CDR2 FQNEAQ (reference sequence).

The genes are TRBV2 and TRBJ2-3; TCRdb proposes TRBD2, but this gene call is untestable without DNA. Germline CDR1 and CDR2: SNHLY and FYNNEI. This CDR3 is built from 16 residues. This chain's CDR3 is CASLTSGTVSTDTQYF.

This chain's CDR3 is CASSQPDKNYGYTF. V is TRBV7-9 and J is TRBJ1-2. The CDR3 runs to 14 residues. Per germline, CDR1 SEHNR and CDR2 FQNEAQ (reference sequence).

The chain couples TRBV27 to TRBJ2-3; no DNA is available, so the TRBD2 call from TCRdb remains unchecked. Germline V gene sequence: CDR1 MNHEY, CDR2 SMNVEV (reference sequence). This CDR3 comprises 17 residues. The chain's CDR3 is CASSRTSGRAAADTQYF.

CDR3: CASRPDRGGDTQYF. The V call is TRBV12-3 or TRBV12-4, the J call TRBJ2-3; absent DNA, TCRdb's TRBD1 call cannot be checked. The CDR3 consists of 14 residues.

This chain uses TRBV19 with TRBJ2-5; TCRdb proposes TRBD1, but this gene call is untestable without DNA. In germline, CDR1 is LNHDA, CDR2 SQIVND (reference sequence). The CDR3 is made up of 15 amino acids. This CDR3 reads CASNRGDRGPETQYF.

The chain combines TRBV5-6 with TRBJ2-6; TCRdb reports TRBD1, a call that lacks DNA to check it against. Germline CDR1 reads SGHDT; CDR2 reads YYEEEE. This CDR3 comprises 17 residues. The CDR3 loop reads CASSLQGVGSGANVLTF.

The chain carries TRBV10-3 and TRBJ2-7; the D gene TCRdb calls, TRBD2, cannot be checked with no DNA. This CDR3 has 14 amino acids. Germline CDR1 is ENHRY and CDR2 is SYGVKD. The CDR3 sequence: CAISVGTGGPEQYF.

The rearrangement joins TRBV20-1 to TRBJ2-3; no DNA is available, so the TRBD2 call from TCRdb remains unchecked. The CDR3 sequence is 16 residues long. The germline V gene has CDR1 DFQATT and CDR2 SNEGSKA (reference sequence). The CDR3 spells CSADFRLAGGTDTQYF.

This rearrangement joins TRBV20-1 to TRBJ2-7. The CDR3 covers 12 residues. Germline V CDR1 and CDR2: DFQATT, SNEGSKA (reference sequence). The CDR3 spells CSALRGSYEQYF.

The chain has TRBV15 and TRBJ1-4; TCRdb picks TRBD1, but there is no DNA to check that call. CDR3 length: 15 residues. Germline-derived CDR1 and CDR2 are LNHNV and YYDKDF (reference sequence). CDR3 amino acids: CATSRPGQGSGKLFF.

The chain has TRBV2 and TRBJ1-1; TCRdb proposes TRBD1, but this gene call is untestable without DNA. Germline loops: CDR1 SNHLY, CDR2 FYNNEI. The CDR3 sequence is 16 residues long. This chain's CDR3 is CASSELRIGAGSRAFF.

The chain joins TRBV4-1 to TRBJ2-7; TCRdb's assignment of TRBD2 cannot be checked, as there is no DNA. The CDR3 contains 15 residues. Germline V gene sequence: CDR1 MGHRA, CDR2 YSYEKL. The CDR3 sequence is CASSQEEGGSYEQYF.

The chain recombines TRBV5-6 with TRBJ2-3; with no DNA, the TCRdb D assignment of TRBD1 cannot be verified. The CDR3 extends over 17 amino acids. Germline V gene sequence: CDR1 SGHDT, CDR2 YYEEEE. The CDR3 loop reads CASSLRTGRDITDTQYF.

J is TRBJ2-5 and V is TRBV7-9; as DNA is missing, the TRBD1 call by TCRdb cannot be tested. There are 12 residues in the CDR3. From germline, CDR1 is SEHNR and CDR2 FQNEAQ (reference sequence). The CDR3 here is CASSGKGETQYF.